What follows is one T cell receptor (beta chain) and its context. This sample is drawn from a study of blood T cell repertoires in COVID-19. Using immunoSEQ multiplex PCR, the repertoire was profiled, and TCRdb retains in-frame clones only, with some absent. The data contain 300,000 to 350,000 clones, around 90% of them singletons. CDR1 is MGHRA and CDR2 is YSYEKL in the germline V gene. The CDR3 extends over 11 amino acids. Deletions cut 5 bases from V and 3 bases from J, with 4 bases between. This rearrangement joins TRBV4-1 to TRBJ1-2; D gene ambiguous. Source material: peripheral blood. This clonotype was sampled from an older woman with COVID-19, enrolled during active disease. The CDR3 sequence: CASSSHYGYTF. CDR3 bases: TGCGCCAGCAGCAGCCACTATGGCTACACCTTC.